A single sample gave rise to the 21 T cell receptor beta chains below, sequenced in a study of T cells in women clearing cervical HPV infection (dated by TCRdb to 2016 to 2019). Receptors were amplified or captured by the immunoSEQ multiplex PCR assay. The source is immuneACCESS, and TCRdb retained only in-frame sequences with V and J called. Part of the clones is not carried over; for the studies checked, unresolved V genes explain less than half of this, and the remainder is unexplained. The sample table includes approximately 16,000 clones. About 10% of the sample rests with the top ten. Specimen: blood buffy coat. These receptors were taken from a woman aged 18 to 75 with a cervical HPV16 infection that either progressed to CIN3+ or cleared (not recorded which).

A remark on this clone: From the germline J gene comes the end of the CDR3, since the read stops 3 residues before it. The genes are TRBV7-3 and TRBJ1-5; 9 bases map to TRBD1. J gave up 6 bases and V 3 bases, and 0 bases lay outside the gene matches. This CDR3 is 13 amino acids long. Germline V gene data show CDR1 as SGHTA and CDR2 as FQGTGA. The covered CDR3 bases are TGTGCCAGCAGCTTGGGACAGGGTCAGCCC. Protein sequence: CASSLGQGQP. The whole CDR3 region reads CASSLGQGQPQHF.

On this clone: The sequenced fragment ends 3 residues before the CDR3 boundary, so the rest is inferred from the germline J gene. The chain employs TRBV19 and TRBJ2-4; no clear D gene. Germline V gene lookup returns CDR1 LNHDA and CDR2 SQIVND (reference sequence). V lost 5 bases and J lost 1, with 18 bases in between. The CDR3 extends over 17 amino acids. CDR3 bases read: TGTGCCAGTAGTGCCCTTAGCTATTCCGGGGCCAAAAACATT. It is translated as CASSALSYSGAKNI. The CDR3 in its entirety is CASSALSYSGAKNIQYF.

In regard to this clone: The missing CDR3 end, 3 residues past where the read stops, is filled in from the germline J gene. V and J are TRBV19 and TRBJ1-1; 8 bases fit TRBD1. The germline V gene encodes CDR1 LNHDA and CDR2 SQIVND (reference sequence). CDR3 size: 15 residues. The junction had 5 bases not matched to a gene; V was cut back by 5 bases and J by 0 bases. The sequenced part of the CDR3 DNA is TGTGCCAGTAGTTTCCAGACAGGGGTGAACACTGAA. Translating gives CASSFQTGVNTE. The whole CDR3 is CASSFQTGVNTEAFF. The complete variable domain, with remaining parts taken from reference TRBV19 and TRBJ1-1, reads DGGITQSPKYLFRKEGQNVTLSCEQNLNHDAMYWYRQDPGQGLRLIYYSQIVNDFQKGDIAEGYSVSREKKESFPLTVTSAQKNPTAFYLCASSFQTGVNTEAFFGQGTRLTVV.

A note on this clone: The read ends 3 residues early relative to the CDR3; the germline J gene fills the gap. The rearrangement uses TRBV19 and TRBJ1-1; a weak D match, TRBD1 (5 bases). The CDR3 sequence is 15 residues long. Germline V gene lookup returns CDR1 LNHDA and CDR2 SQIVND (reference sequence). Trimming shortened V by 7 bases and J by 5 bases, and 20 bases separated the two germline ends. The CDR3 region is CASIKNSGDWTEAFF. Incomplete CDR3 DNA: TGTGCCAGTATTAAAAACTCGGGGGATTGGACTGAA.

For this clone: The read halts 3 residues ahead of the CDR3 end, with the missing end drawn from the germline J gene. The chain employs TRBV7-9 and TRBJ2-5; 9 positions agree with TRBD1. The germline CDR1 and CDR2 sequences are SEHNR and FQNEAQ (reference sequence). Unmatched junction bases numbered 10, after V lost 6 bases and J lost 5 bases. CDR3 size: 15 residues. The DNA read from the CDR3 is TGTGCCAGCAGTTCAACCGGGACAGGGATTGAGACC. It translates to CASSSTGTGIET. In full, the CDR3 reads CASSSTGTGIETQYF.

Of note for this clone: Relative to the germline gene, one junction end is altered; a read error may explain this. The read terminates 3 residues ahead of where the CDR3 ends, so the germline J gene completes it. Other DNA sequences from this sample encode an identical CDR3 as well. The chain employs TRBV5-1 and TRBJ1-3; the D gene is possibly TRBD1 (5 bases). Germline CDR1 SGHRS, CDR2 YFSETQ. The CDR3 consists of 13 residues. CDR3 DNA (partial): TGCGCCAGCAGCTTGGCGGGGGGAAACACG. Encoded protein: CASSLAGGNT. The entire CDR3 protein reads CASSLAGGNTIYF.

In regard to this clone: The read finishes 3 residues shy of the CDR3 end, and the germline J gene is used to complete it. V is TRBV2 and J is TRBJ2-2; 8 bases fit TRBD1. Germline trimming cut 7 bases from V and 6 bases from J; bases unmatched to any gene: 10. The CDR3 sequence is 15 residues long. The germline V gene has CDR1 SNHLY and CDR2 FYNNEI. The CDR3 sequence: CASMGRTGFSGELFF. The part of the CDR3 DNA that was read is TGTGCCAGCATGGGTCGGACAGGGTTCTCCGGGGAG.

Points on this clone: With the read ending 3 residues before the CDR3 end, the germline J gene is used to fill in that end. The chain has TRBV20-1 and TRBJ2-3, with 9 bases that match TRBD2. Per germline, CDR1 DFQATT and CDR2 SNEGSKA (reference sequence). The CDR3 extends over 15 amino acids. V gave up 4 bases and J gave up 0 bases; unmatched junction bases: 5. The CDR3 DNA, read in part, is TGCAGTGCTAAGCCAGCGGGGGGAAGCACAGATACG. Encoded protein: CSAKPAGGSTDT. The full CDR3 protein reads CSAKPAGGSTDTQYF.

Notes on this clone: The read is 3 residues too short to cover the CDR3 end, so that end is filled in from the germline J gene. The chain employs TRBV3-1 (or the pseudogene TRBV3-2) and TRBJ2-3; 9 bases are a match to TRBD2. In germline, CDR1 is LGHDT, CDR2 YNNKEL (reference sequence). The CDR3 extends over 14 amino acids. The V and J ends lost 4 bases and 3 bases, in that order; junction bases with no gene match: 2. CDR3 region: CASSPAGGTDTQYF. The sequenced part of the CDR3 DNA is TGTGCCAGCAGCCCAGCGGGGGGAACAGATACG.

CDR3 DNA (partial): TGCAGTGCTAAATCCGGACTAGCGAGAAACGAG. The encoded protein is CSAKSGLARNE. The full-length CDR3 reads as CSAKSGLARNEQYF. The J gene is TRBJ2-7, the V gene TRBV20-1, with TRBD2 identical over 9 bases. Read sequence stops 3 residues before the CDR3 end, and the germline J gene provides the missing end. V was pared by 4 bases and J by 5 bases, with 9 bases of the junction left unmatched. Germline V gene sequence: CDR1 DFQATT, CDR2 SNEGSKA (reference sequence). The CDR3 contains 14 residues.

This clone ranks as medium-sized in terms of frequency. The DNA ends 3 residues before the CDR3 does, and the rest of the CDR3 is filled in from the germline J gene. The rearrangement uses TRBV29-1 and TRBJ2-2; TRBD2 matches at 8 bases. Per germline, CDR1 SQVTM and CDR2 ANQGSEA. J gave up 1 base and V 5 bases, and 6 bases lay outside the gene matches. The CDR3 is 15 amino acids. CDR3: CSVSGTSGNTGELFF. The CDR3 DNA, read in part, is TGCAGCGTTTCAGGTACTAGCGGGAACACCGGGGAG.

Incomplete CDR3 DNA: TGTGCCTGGGCTGGAGGGCGCTACTATGGC. Translating gives CAWAGGRYYG. Given in full, the CDR3 is CAWAGGRYYGYTF. The chain carries TRBV30 and TRBJ1-2, with no clear D. The read is 3 residues too short to cover the CDR3 end, so that end is filled in from the germline J gene. Germline V CDR1 and CDR2: GTSNPN, SVGIG (reference sequence). The CDR3 totals 13 residues. V gave up 5 bases and J gave up 3 bases, with 13 bases separating them.

As to this clone: The missing CDR3 end, 3 residues past where the read stops, is filled in from the germline J gene. V gene TRBV10-3 combines with J gene TRBJ2-3; TRBD1 agrees at 8 bases. From germline, CDR1 is ENHRY and CDR2 SYGVKD. The J segment lost 4 bases and the V segment lost 2 bases, leaving 8 bases of the junction unmatched. The CDR3 has 16 amino acids. Incomplete CDR3 DNA: TGTGCCATCAGTGAGACCACTTCGACAGGGGCAGATACG. It specifies CAISETTSTGADT. The whole CDR3 sequence reads CAISETTSTGADTQYF.

In regard to this clone: The CDR3 end lies 3 residues beyond the end of the read and is filled in from the germline J gene. This chain links TRBV20-1 with TRBJ2-2, with 7 bases aligning to TRBD2. CDR1 DFQATT and CDR2 SNEGSKA come from the germline V gene (reference sequence). CDR3 length: 14 amino acids. The part of the CDR3 DNA that was read is TGCAGTGCTAGTAAAGGGACTACTAATGAAAAG. Protein product: CSASKGTTNEK. The whole CDR3 protein reads CSASKGTTNEKLFF.

Concerning this clone: The read terminates 3 residues before the CDR3 end, so the remaining end is supplied by the germline J gene. Other DNA sequences of this sample code for an identical CDR3. V is TRBV7-2 and J is TRBJ1-3; 8 bases fit TRBD1. Per germline, CDR1 SGHTA and CDR2 FQGNSA. V shed 1 base, J shed 7 bases, and the junction held 3 bases outside the gene matches. The CDR3 runs 14 residues. CDR3 loop: CASSLVRTGNTIYF. The CDR3 bases that were read are TGTGCCAGCAGCTTAGTGCGGACAGGGAACACC.

In the case of this clone: The missing CDR3 end, 3 residues past where the read stops, is filled in from the germline J gene. V gene TRBV19 combines with J gene TRBJ1-1; D is unresolved. The CDR3 sequence is 13 residues long. Trimming took off 5 bases at V and 7 bases at J, with 14 bases between the two ends. Germline V gene sequence: CDR1 LNHDA, CDR2 SQIVND (reference sequence). The CDR3 protein is CASSAQYSGEAFF. CDR3 bases read: TGTGCCAGTAGTGCACAGTACAGCGGTGAA.

Of note for this clone: Sequencing ends 3 residues short of the CDR3 end; the germline J gene provides the rest. J is TRBJ2-3 and V is TRBV6-2 or TRBV6-3; 9 positions match TRBD2. This CDR3 has 15 residues. The trim removed 4 bases at V and 2 bases at J, leaving 4 bases unmatched. Germline values: CDR1 MNHEY, CDR2 SVGEGT. CDR3 protein: CASSLPSGNTDTQYF. The sequenced part of the CDR3 DNA is TGTGCCAGCAGTTTGCCTAGCGGGAACACAGATACG.

Concerning this clone: From the germline J gene comes the end of the CDR3, since the read stops 3 residues before it. This chain uses TRBV18 with TRBJ2-4; D gene uncertain. V shed 0 bases and J shed 6 bases, with 9 bases lying between them. Germline V gene lookup returns CDR1 KGHSH and CDR2 LQKENI. The CDR3 spans 14 residues. CDR3 in amino acids: CASSPPDGPNIQYF. CDR3 DNA, as far as it was read: TGTGCCAGCTCACCACCGGATGGGCCAAACATT.

Points on this clone: The sequence runs out 3 residues before the end of the CDR3; the remainder is reconstructed from the germline J gene. This chain joins TRBV14 and TRBJ2-7; D is ambiguous. Between the trimmed V and J ends, which lost 4 bases and 3 bases, there was a span of 7 bases. Per germline, CDR1 SGHDN and CDR2 FVKESK. The CDR3 extends over 12 amino acids. CDR3 loop: CASSLSYYEQYF. The covered CDR3 bases are TGTGCCAGCAGCCTTTCGTACTACGAG. Together with reference TRBV14 and TRBJ2-7, the CDR3 gives the full variable domain: EAGVTQFPSHSVIEKGQTVTLRCDPISGHDNLYWYRRVMGKEIKFLLHFVKESKQDESGMPNNRFLAERTGGTYSTLKVQPAELEDSGVYFCASSLSYYEQYFGPGTRLTVT.

In the case of this clone: Read data end 3 residues before the CDR3 end; the end is taken from the germline J gene. The rearrangement joins TRBV11-3 to TRBJ1-1, with 8 bases that match TRBD1. There are 15 residues in the CDR3. The ends lost 6 bases at V and 5 bases at J; junction bases unmatched: 11. The germline V gene encodes CDR1 SGHNT and CDR2 YENEEA. The CDR3 spells CASSGETTGETEAFF. The part of the CDR3 DNA that was read is TGTGCCAGCAGTGGAGAAACGACAGGGGAAACTGAA.

On this clone itself: The CDR3 end is not reached by the read, which stops 3 residues before it; the germline J gene fills it in. The chain joins TRBV7-9 to TRBJ1-2; D is possibly TRBD1 (5 bases). Trimming removed 5 bases from V and 4 bases from J, with 14 bases in between. The germline V gene has CDR1 SEHNR and CDR2 FQNEAQ (reference sequence). The CDR3 spans 14 residues. CDR3 bases read: TGTGCCAGCAGCCCGACAGAACCAACCTATGGC. Translation: CASSPTEPTYG. The entire CDR3 sequence reads CASSPTEPTYGYTF.